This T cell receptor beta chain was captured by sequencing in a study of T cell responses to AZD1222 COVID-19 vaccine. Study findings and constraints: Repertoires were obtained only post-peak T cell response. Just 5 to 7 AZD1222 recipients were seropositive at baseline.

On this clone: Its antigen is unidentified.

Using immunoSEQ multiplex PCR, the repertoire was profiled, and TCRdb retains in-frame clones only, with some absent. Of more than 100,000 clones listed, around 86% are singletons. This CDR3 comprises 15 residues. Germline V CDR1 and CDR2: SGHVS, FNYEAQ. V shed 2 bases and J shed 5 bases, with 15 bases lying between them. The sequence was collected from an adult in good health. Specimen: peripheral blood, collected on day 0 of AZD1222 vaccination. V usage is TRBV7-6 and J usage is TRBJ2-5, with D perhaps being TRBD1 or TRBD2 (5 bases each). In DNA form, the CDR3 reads TGTGCCAGCAGCTTAACGGGCCCCGAGGGGGAGACCCAGTACTTC. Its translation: CASSLTGPEGETQYF.